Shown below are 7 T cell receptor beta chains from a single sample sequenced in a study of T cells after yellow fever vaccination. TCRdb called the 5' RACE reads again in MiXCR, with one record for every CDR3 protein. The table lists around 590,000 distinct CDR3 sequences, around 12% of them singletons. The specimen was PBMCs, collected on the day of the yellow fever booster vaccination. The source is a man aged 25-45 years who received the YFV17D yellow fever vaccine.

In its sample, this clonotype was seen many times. CDR3 sequence reads: CASTPGGGLGYTF. Written as DNA, the CDR3 is TGTGCCAGCACCCCCGGAGGGGGGCTTGGCTACACCTTC. The chain joins TRBV7-2 to TRBJ1-2; D perhaps matches TRBD1 (6 bases). V gave up 7 bases and J gave up 7 bases, with 16 bases separating them. Germline CDR1 is SGHTA and CDR2 is FQGNSA. There are 13 residues in the CDR3.

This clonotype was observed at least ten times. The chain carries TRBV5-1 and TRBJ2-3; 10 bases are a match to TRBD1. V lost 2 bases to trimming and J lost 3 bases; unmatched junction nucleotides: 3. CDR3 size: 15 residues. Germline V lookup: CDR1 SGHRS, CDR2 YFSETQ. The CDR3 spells CASSFQGQGTDTQYF. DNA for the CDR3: TGCGCCAGCAGCTTCCAGGGACAGGGGACAGATACGCAGTATTTT.

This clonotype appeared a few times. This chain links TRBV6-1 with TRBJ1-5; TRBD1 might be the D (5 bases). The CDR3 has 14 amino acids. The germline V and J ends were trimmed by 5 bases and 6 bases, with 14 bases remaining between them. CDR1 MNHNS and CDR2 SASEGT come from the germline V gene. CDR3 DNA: TGTGCCAGCAGTAAAGGGGTGATGGGTCAGCCCCAGCATTTT. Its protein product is CASSKGVMGQPQHF.

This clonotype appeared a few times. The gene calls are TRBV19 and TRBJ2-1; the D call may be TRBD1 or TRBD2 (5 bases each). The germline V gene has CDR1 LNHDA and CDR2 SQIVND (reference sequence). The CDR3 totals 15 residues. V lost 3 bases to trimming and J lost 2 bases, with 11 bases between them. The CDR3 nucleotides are TGTGCCAGTAGTATGCGAGGGGTAGCCTACAATGAGCAGTTCTTC. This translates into CASSMRGVAYNEQFF.

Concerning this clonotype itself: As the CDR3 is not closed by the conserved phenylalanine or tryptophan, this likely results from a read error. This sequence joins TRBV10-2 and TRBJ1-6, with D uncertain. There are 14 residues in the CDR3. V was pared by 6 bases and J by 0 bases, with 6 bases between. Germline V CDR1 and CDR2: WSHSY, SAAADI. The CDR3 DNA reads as TGCGCCAGCAGCGTAAGCTCCTATAATTCACCCCTCCACCTT. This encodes CASSVSSYNSPLHL.

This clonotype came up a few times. DNA of the CDR3: TGTGCCAGCAGCTGGAGGGACTTGGATGAGCAGTTCTTC. Translating gives CASSWRDLDEQFF. This sequence joins TRBV7-2 and TRBJ2-1; D might be TRBD2 (6 bases). The CDR3 length is 13 residues. Germline V CDR1 and CDR2: SGHTA, FQGNSA. Trimming pared 4 bases from V and 8 bases from J, leaving 12 bases between.

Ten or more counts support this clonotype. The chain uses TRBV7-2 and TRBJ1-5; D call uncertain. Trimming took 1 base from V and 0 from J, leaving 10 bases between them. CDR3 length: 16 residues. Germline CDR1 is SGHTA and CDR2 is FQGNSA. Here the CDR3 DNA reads TGTGCCAGCAGCTTAGTAAAATACTCTAGCAATCAGCCCCAGCATTTT. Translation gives CASSLVKYSSNQPQHF. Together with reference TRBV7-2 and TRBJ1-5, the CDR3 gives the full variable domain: GAGVSQSPSNKVTEKGKDVELRCDPISGHTALYWYRQSLGQGLEFLIYFQGNSAPDKSGLPSDRFSAERTGGSVSTLTIQRTQQEDSAVYLCASSLVKYSSNQPQHFGDGTRLSIL.